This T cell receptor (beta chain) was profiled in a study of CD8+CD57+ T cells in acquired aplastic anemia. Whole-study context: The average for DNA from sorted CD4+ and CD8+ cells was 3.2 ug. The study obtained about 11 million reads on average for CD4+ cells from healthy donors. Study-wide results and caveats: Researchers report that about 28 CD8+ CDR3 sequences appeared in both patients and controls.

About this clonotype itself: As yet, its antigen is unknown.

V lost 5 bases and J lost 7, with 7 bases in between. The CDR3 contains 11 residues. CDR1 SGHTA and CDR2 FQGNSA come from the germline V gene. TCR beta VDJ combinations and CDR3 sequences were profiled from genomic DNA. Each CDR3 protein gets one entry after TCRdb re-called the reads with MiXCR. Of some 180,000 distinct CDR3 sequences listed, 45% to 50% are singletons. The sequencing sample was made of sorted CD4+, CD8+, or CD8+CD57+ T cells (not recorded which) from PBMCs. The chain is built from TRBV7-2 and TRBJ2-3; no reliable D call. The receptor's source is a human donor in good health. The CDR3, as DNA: TGTGCCAGCAGCCCCTCGAATACGCAGTATTTT. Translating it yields CASSPSNTQYF.